This entry features one T cell receptor beta chain sequence. Antigen: not known. Trimming removed 0 bases from V and 5 bases from J, with 11 bases in between. This CDR3 has 14 residues. The germline CDR1 and CDR2 sequences are SGHRS and YFSETQ. Profiled with immunoSEQ multiplex PCR; TCRdb holds only in-frame clones, not every one. The sample lists just over 2,000,000 clones, over 85% occurring once. This record belongs to a study of shared clonotypes between healthy human individuals. Findings and caveats of the study: Lower generation probabilities were found for non-shared clonotypes than for those shared by all four donors. Among the subsets, naive ones generally showed larger estimated richness than memory ones. Incompleteness in sorted-subset sequencing, despite large depth, was shown by rarefaction.

Only CD45RO-negative cells positively selected for CCR7 counted as naive CD8 cells, so terminally differentiated effector memory CD45RA+ cells were excluded. The donor cohort consisted entirely of Caucasian adults residing in Nashville, Tennessee. The sequenced sample was naive CD8+ T cells sorted from blood. V gene TRBV5-1 combines with J gene TRBJ2-5; D might be TRBD2 (5 bases). This receptor was taken from a man between 18 and 35 years old in good health. CDR3 loop: CASSLDRGWETQYF. The DNA of the CDR3 is TGCGCCAGCAGCTTGGACCGAGGGTGGGAGACCCAGTACTTC. Full variable domain (rest looked up from reference TRBV5-1 and TRBJ2-5): KAGVTQTPRYLIKTRGQQVTLSCSPISGHRSVSWYQQTPGQGLQFLFEYFSETQRNKGNFPGRFSGRQFSNSRSEMNVSTLELGDSALYLCASSLDRGWETQYFGPGTRLLVL.